This T cell receptor beta chain was sequenced for a study of memory CD4+ T cells and cytomegalovirus serostatus. Study information: Donors were healthy Belgian adults, fewer than ten CMV seropositive and 24 seronegative.

Whole-study results and caveats: A US-trained random forest predicted CMV serostatus with median AUC around 0.9.

For this clone: Its antigen remains unidentified.

The sort gate was single viable CD3+CD4+CD8-CD45RO+ cells for memory CD4+ T cells. CD4+ T cells were isolated by positive magnetic selection. The protocol was immunoSEQ multiplex PCR, while the TCRdb copy is restricted to in-frame clones and leaves out a portion. In the table there are 40,000 to 55,000 clones, 60% to 80% of which are singletons. The sample was memory CD4+ T cells from blood. This TCR was sampled from an adult in good health and CMV-seronegative.

Here the CDR3 reads CASSLRGGSGTQYF. The CDR3 DNA is TGTGCCAGCAGTCTGAGGGGAGGATCAGGGACCCAGTACTTC. This rearrangement joins TRBV28 to TRBJ2-5; possibly TRBD2 for D (6 bases). The germline V gene encodes CDR1 MDHEN and CDR2 SYDVKM. The V end was cut by 5 bases, the J end by 7 bases, with 17 bases between. The CDR3 length is 14 residues.